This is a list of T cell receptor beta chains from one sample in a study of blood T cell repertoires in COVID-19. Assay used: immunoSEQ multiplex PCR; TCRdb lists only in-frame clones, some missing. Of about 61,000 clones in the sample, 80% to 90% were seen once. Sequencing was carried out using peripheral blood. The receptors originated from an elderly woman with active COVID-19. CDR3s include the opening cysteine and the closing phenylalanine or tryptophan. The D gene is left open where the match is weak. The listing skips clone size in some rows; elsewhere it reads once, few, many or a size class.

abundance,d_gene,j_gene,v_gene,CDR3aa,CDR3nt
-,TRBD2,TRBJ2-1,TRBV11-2,CASSPAGGPGNEQFF,TGTGCCAGCAGCCCAGCGGGGGGGCCGGGTAATGAGCAGTTCTTC
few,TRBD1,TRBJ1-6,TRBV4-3,CASSQGTGDSALHF,TGCGCCAGCAGCCAAGGGACAGGGGATTCGGCCCTCCACTTT
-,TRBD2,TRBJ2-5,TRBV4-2,CASSQQGLAGGLVETQYF,TGTGCCAGCAGCCAACAGGGACTAGCGGGGGGGTTGGTCGAGACCCAGTACTTC
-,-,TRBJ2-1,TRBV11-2,CASSLFGGLMSSYNEQFF,TGTGCCAGCAGCTTATTTGGGGGACTCATGAGCTCCTACAATGAGCAGTTCTTC
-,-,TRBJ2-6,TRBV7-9,CASSSQLEDTTGANVLTF,TGTGCCAGCAGCTCTCAATTAGAAGACACAACTGGGGCCAACGTCCTGACTTTC
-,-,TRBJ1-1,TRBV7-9,CASSTTTEAFF,TGTGCCAGCAGCACTACCACTGAAGCTTTCTTT
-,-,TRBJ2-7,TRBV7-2,CASSPTRDSYEQYF,TGTGCCAGCAGCCCCACCCGGGACTCCTACGAGCAGTACTTC
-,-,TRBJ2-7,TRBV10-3,CAISEGAMTYEQYF,TGTGCCATCAGTGAAGGGGCCATGACCTACGAGCAGTACTTC
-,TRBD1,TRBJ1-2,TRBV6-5,CASSRQGAYGYTF,TGTGCCAGCAGTCGACAGGGTGCCTATGGCTACACCTTC
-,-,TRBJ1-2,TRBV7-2,CASSLSGRGGIYGYTF,TGTGCCAGCAGCTTGTCGGGCAGGGGTGGGATCTATGGCTACACCTTC
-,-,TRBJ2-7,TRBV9,CASSASSGSSYEQYF,TGTGCCAGCAGCGCTTCCAGCGGAAGCTCCTACGAGCAGTACTTC
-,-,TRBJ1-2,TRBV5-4,CASSSRGLNYGYTF,TGTGCCAGCAGCTCCAGGGGCCTTAACTATGGCTACACCTTC
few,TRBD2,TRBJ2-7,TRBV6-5,CASSHGLAAFYEQYF,TGTGCCAGCAGCCACGGACTAGCGGCGTTCTACGAGCAGTACTTC
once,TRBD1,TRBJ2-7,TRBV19,CASSKERTGTYEQYF,TGCGCCAGTAGTAAGGAGAGGACAGGGACCTACGAGCAGTACTTC
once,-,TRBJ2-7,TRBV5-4,CASSLRRGGSDEQYF,TGTGCCAGCAGCTTACGGCGGGGCGGGTCCGACGAGCAGTACTTC
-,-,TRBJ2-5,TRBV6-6,CASSGTGFRETQYF,TGTGCCAGCAGTGGTACAGGGTTTCGGGAGACCCAGTACTTC
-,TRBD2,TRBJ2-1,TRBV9,CASSVAGLAGGPRNEQFF,TGTGCCAGCAGCGTAGCGGGACTAGCGGGGGGGCCGCGGAATGAGCAGTTCTTC
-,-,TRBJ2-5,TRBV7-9,CASSHPGVQETQYF,TGTGCCAGCAGCCACCCGGGAGTCCAAGAGACCCAGTACTTC
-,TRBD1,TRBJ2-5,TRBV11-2,CASSFPGQGTQETQYF,TGTGCCAGCAGCTTTCCGGGACAGGGAACCCAAGAGACCCAGTACTTC
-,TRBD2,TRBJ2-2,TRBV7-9,CASGGLAGAGELFF,TGTGCCAGCGGCGGGCTAGCGGGGGCCGGGGAGCTGTTTTTT
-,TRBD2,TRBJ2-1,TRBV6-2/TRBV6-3,CASSPFSGGFSYNEQFF,TGTGCCAGCAGCCCTTTTAGCGGGGGGTTCTCCTACAATGAGCAGTTCTTC
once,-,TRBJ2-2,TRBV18,CASSPQTAANTGELFF,TGTGCCAGCTCACCCCAGACAGCCGCGAACACCGGGGAGCTGTTTTTT
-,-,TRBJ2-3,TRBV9,CASSVDSSAGVNTQYF,TGTGCCAGCAGCGTAGATAGTAGCGCAGGAGTTAATACGCAGTATTTT
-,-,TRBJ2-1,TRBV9,CASSGELQPGRNEQFF,TGTGCCAGCAGCGGGGAACTACAACCTGGGAGAAATGAGCAGTTCTTC
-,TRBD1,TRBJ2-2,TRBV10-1,CASSSRGLNTGELFF,TGCGCCAGCAGTAGCAGGGGGTTGAACACCGGGGAGCTGTTTTTT
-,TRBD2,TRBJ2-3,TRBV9,CASSMGLAGGADTQYF,TGTGCCAGCAGTATGGGACTAGCGGGGGGAGCAGATACGCAGTATTTT
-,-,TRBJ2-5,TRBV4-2,CASSQDWTDATQYF,TGTGCCAGCAGCCAAGACTGGACTGACGCGACCCAGTACTTC
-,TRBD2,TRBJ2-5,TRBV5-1,CASSSAGYQETQYF,TGCGCCAGCAGCTCAGCGGGGTACCAAGAGACCCAGTACTTC
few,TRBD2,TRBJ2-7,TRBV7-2,CASSLFSGGEQYF,TGTGCCAGCAGCTTGTTTTCGGGAGGCGAGCAGTACTTC
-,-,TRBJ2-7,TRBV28,CASSRQVVWGEQYF,TGTGCCAGCAGCAGACAGGTGGTCTGGGGGGAGCAGTACTTC
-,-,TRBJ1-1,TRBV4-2,CASSQVEAFSEAFF,TGTGCCAGCAGCCAGGTAGAGGCGTTCTCTGAAGCTTTCTTT
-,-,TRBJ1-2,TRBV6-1,CASSEVRRGSWGYTF,TGTGCCAGCAGTGAAGTACGAAGGGGGAGTTGGGGCTACACCTTC
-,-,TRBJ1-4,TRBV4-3,CASSQDYRVTNEKLFF,TGCGCCAGCAGCCAAGATTACCGGGTTACTAATGAAAAACTGTTTTTT